This T cell receptor beta chain was identified during a study of long-term antiretroviral therapy in people with HIV (dated by TCRdb to the early 2020s). Turning to the overall study: The earliest samples were collected about a decade before the 2015 WHO recommendation for immediate ART, when ART was typically delayed until CD4 counts fell. No cross-contamination during QIAcube processing was shown when test extractions of a monoclonal T-cell line were performed alongside some 33 polyclonal samples. A total of 150 to 200 cryopreserved PBMC samples came from around 30 adults with confirmed HIV infection and were collected serially over a mean of about six years (range 1-12). A retrospective serial study tested whether changes in peripheral blood TRB repertoire composition and diversity were associated with ART initiation and durable HIV suppression. Among the roughly 30 participants with HIV, eleven were female.

Germline trimming amounts to 0 bases on V and 4 bases on J, with 6 as the count of junction bases outside the gene matches. The cysteine opens and the phenylalanine closes a CDR3 of 16 amino acids. CDR3 DNA only is kept here, 48 bases in frame from base 1. From a lookup of the germline V gene, CDR1 and CDR2 are SGHDT and YYEEEE. With regard to this clone: The antigen it recognizes is unknown. No much larger clone is present one base from it, and per-base qualities are unavailable.

The investigation overall reported the following: A significant increase in TRB diversity was found to be associated with ART initiation, although TRB diversity was observed to remain significantly below that of transplant donor controls even after long-term ART. Inferences about post-ART repertoire changes are limited because no data were available on ART adherence, viral resistance or therapy changes. Because pre-ART samples had limited cell numbers, unsorted PBMC were profiled rather than sorted CD4+ and CD8+ T cells. Because PBMC availability was limited, only the TCR beta chain was sequenced, with no alpha chain pairing. CDR3 length ranges in HIV repertoires were narrower than in controls, and network structure suggested an antigen-experienced repertoire with only a slight naive shift after ART. Samples dated from the mid-2000s to the late 2010s, and the ART regimens used may be less effective than current ones. The repertoire was dominated across all time points by expanded TRB clones identified before ART initiation, although this dominance was seen to fluctuate and to decrease in many PLHIV after ART.

Sequencing of the TRB variable region was done with the immunoSEQ hsTCRB v3.0 assay at survey level resolution. The target sequencing depth for TRB was roughly 40,000-50,000 T-cell genomes per sample. Pooled TRB libraries were sequenced on an Illumina MiSeq with a v3 150-cycle kit. Per the source publication's procedure: Repertoire analysis was performed in R inside a reproducible Nextflow workflow that covered QC, data transformation and analysis. LymphoSeq2, an R package for exploring AIRR-Seq data, was used to implement custom analyses. A handful of samples that produced fewer than 5000 total TRB sequences were removed, so some 190 HIV repertoires were analyzed. Among the roughly 190 retained HIV repertoires, 55 to 65 were collected before ART initiation and 120 to 140 after ART initiation. Repertoires were downsampled to 5000 TRB nucleotide sequences, with summary statistics averaged over 100 downsampling iterations. The analysis kept only TRB sequences whose CDR3 regions were at least seven amino acids long. Diversity was measured with a Shannon entropy-derived clonality score and the Gini coefficient. Repertoire networks linked the top 5000 CDR3 amino acid sequences whenever two sequences differed by an edit distance of one. For TRB CDR3 amino acid sequences, antigen specificity groups and MHC restriction were predicted with GLIPH2. To flag known associations with CMV, EBV, HIV or tissue antigens, CDR3 amino acid sequences were compared against VDJdb and McPAS-TCR. Pre-ART, post-ART and control groups were compared with Wilcoxon signed-rank tests and Holm-Bonferroni correction. This is the immuneACCESS table as TCRdb keeps it, with only in-frame sequences that have V and J called. A part of the clones is gone; compared with another copy, unresolved V genes explain less than half, and the rest is unexplained. That table gives V, J and clone size, and the DNA gave D and trimming. This sample holds 10,000 to 15,000 clones; 70% to 85% were observed only once. Roughly 13% of the sample comes from the top ten.

Inclusion was restricted to participants for whom at least one PBMC sample before ART initiation and at least two post-ART samples were available. Treatment was received in the United States of America by all participants with HIV. Before DNA extraction, cryopreserved samples of roughly 0.95-10 million PBMC were thawed and washed. At the time of the earliest PBMC sample, participants with HIV were aged between roughly 23 and 60 years. PBMC samples were contributed by each participant from 1-4 timepoints before ART initiation and 2-8 timepoints after ART initiation, with a median of 7 samples. For every participant, serial HIV viral load, CD4+ T-cell count, ART history and demographic data were obtained. A Qiagen kit on a QIAcube was used to extract genomic DNA from unsorted PBMC, with samples processed in batches of 12.

The chain couples TRBV5-6 to TRBJ1-5; 8 nucleotides in the junction match TRBD1. This TCR was recovered from a middle-aged man with HIV. Specimen: unsorted PBMCs, collected about 3.3 years before starting antiretroviral therapy. CDR3 reads: CASSLGTGGMNQPQHF. The sequence in DNA is TGTGCCAGCAGCTTGGGAACAGGGGGGATGAATCAGCCCCAGCATTTT.